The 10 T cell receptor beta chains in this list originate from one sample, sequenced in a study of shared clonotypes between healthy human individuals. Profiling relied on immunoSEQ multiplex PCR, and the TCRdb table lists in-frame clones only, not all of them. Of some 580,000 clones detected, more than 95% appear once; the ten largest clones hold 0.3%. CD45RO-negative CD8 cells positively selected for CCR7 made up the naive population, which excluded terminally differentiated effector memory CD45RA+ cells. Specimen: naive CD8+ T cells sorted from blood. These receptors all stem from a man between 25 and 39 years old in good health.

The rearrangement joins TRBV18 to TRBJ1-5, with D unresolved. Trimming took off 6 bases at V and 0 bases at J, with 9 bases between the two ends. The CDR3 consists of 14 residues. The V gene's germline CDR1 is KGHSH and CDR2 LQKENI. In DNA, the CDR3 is TGTGCCAGCTCGCGGACCGATAGCAATCAGCCCCAGCATTTT. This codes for CASSRTDSNQPQHF.

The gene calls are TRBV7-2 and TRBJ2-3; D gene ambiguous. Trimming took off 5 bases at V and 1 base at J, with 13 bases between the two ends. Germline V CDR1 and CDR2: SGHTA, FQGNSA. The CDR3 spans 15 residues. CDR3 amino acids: CASSEDGSRTDTQYF. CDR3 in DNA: TGTGCCAGCAGCGAGGACGGAAGTCGCACAGATACGCAGTATTTT.

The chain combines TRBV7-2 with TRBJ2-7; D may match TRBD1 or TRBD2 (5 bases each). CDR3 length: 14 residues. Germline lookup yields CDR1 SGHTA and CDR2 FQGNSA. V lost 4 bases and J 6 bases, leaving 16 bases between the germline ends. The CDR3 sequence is CASSSTGGDGEQYF. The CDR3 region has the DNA TGTGCCAGCAGCTCGACTGGTGGGGACGGCGAGCAGTACTTC.

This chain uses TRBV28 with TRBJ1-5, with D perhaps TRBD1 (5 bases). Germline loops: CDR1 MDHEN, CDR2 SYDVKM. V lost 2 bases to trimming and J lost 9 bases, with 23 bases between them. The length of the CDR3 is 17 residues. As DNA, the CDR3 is TGTGCCAGCAGTTTACCTCCCTCGACAGCTACCCCATGGCCCCAGCATTTT. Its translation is CASSLPPSTATPWPQHF.

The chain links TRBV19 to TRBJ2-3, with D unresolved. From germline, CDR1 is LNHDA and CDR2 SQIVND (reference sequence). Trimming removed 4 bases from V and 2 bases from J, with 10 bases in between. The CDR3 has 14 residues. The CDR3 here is CASSNWAYTDTQYF. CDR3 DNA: TGTGCCAGTAGTAACTGGGCATACACAGATACGCAGTATTTT.

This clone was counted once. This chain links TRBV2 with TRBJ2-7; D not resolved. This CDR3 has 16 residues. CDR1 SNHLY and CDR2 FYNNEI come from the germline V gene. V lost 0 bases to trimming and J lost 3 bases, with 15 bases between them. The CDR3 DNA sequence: TGTGCCAGCAGTGAAGCGCTTAATGGACGGAACTACGAGCAGTACTTC. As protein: CASSEALNGRNYEQYF.

In DNA form, the CDR3 reads TGCGCCAGCAGCATGGCTAGCCCCTCCTACGAGCAGTACTTC. The encoded protein is CASSMASPSYEQYF. The gene calls are TRBV5-1 and TRBJ2-7, with TRBD2 as a possible D gene (5 bases). Trimming took 4 bases from V and 0 from J, leaving 11 bases between them. The germline CDR1 and CDR2 sequences are SGHRS and YFSETQ. The CDR3 is 14 amino acids. Full variable domain (rest looked up from reference TRBV5-1 and TRBJ2-7): KAGVTQTPRYLIKTRGQQVTLSCSPISGHRSVSWYQQTPGQGLQFLFEYFSETQRNKGNFPGRFSGRQFSNSRSEMNVSTLELGDSALYLCASSMASPSYEQYFGPGTRLTVT.

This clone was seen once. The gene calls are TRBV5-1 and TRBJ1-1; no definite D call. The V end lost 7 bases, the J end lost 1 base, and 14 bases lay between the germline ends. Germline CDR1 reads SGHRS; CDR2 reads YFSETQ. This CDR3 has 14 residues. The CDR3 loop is CASLEGNQNTEAFF. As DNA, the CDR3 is TGCGCCAGCCTAGAGGGAAATCAGAACACTGAAGCTTTCTTT.

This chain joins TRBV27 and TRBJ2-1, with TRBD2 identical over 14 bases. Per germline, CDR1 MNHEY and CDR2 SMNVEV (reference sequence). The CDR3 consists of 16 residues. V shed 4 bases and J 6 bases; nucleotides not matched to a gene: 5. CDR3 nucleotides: TGTGCCAGCAGTTCGGGACTAGCGGGAGTATTCAATGAGCAGTTCTTC. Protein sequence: CASSSGLAGVFNEQFF.

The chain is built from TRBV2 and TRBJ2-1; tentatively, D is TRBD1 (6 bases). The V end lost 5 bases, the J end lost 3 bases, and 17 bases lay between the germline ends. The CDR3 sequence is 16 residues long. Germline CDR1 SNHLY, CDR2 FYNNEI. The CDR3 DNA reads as TGTGCCAGCAGTCCATTTATGGACAGTTACTACAATGAGCAGTTCTTC. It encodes CASSPFMDSYYNEQFF.